What follows are 2 T cell receptor beta chains derived from one specimen sequenced in a study of T cells in localized non-small cell lung cancer. Sequenced by immunoSEQ multiplex PCR; TCRdb stores in-frame clones only, minus some. This repertoire shows roughly 70,000 clones, around 85% found once; its top ten account for just over 20%. Material: peripheral blood, obtained before any cancer treatment. Receptor source: a male donor aged 60 or older with stage III squamous cell lung carcinoma.

The V call is TRBV30, the J call TRBJ2-7, with 7 bases lining up with TRBD1. The ends lost 0 bases at V and 3 bases at J; junction bases unmatched: 5. The CDR3 runs to 14 residues. Per germline, CDR1 GTSNPN and CDR2 SVGIG (reference sequence). The CDR3: CAWSVRQGLYEQYF. CDR3 sequence (DNA): TGTGCCTGGAGTGTACGACAGGGCCTCTACGAGCAGTACTTC. The variable domain in full, with the rest retrieved from reference TRBV30 and TRBJ2-7, is SQTIHQWPATLVQPVGSPLSLECTVEGTSNPNLYWYRQAAGRGLQLLFYSVGIGQISSEVPQNLSASRPQDRQFILSSKKLLLSDSGFYLCAWSVRQGLYEQYFGPGTRLTVT.

The chain combines TRBV6-1 with TRBJ1-3; unclear D gene. The CDR3 has 17 amino acids. CDR1 and CDR2 (germline): MNHNS, SASEGT. Between the trimmed V and J ends, which lost 2 bases and 4 bases, there was a span of 18 bases. CDR3 nucleotides: TGTGCCAGCAGTGAAAGATCCGGAGAGGGTTCCGGAAACACCATATATTTT. It encodes CASSERSGEGSGNTIYF.